This TCR beta chain appears in the sequencing data of a study of T cells after posttransplantation cyclophosphamide. Germline-derived CDR1 and CDR2 are SEHNR and FQNEAQ (reference sequence). V lost 5 bases and J 6 bases, leaving 28 bases between the germline ends. The CDR3 has 18 residues. Sequenced by immunoSEQ multiplex PCR; TCRdb stores in-frame clones only, minus some. This sample carries approximately 27,000 clones and no singletons, and around 1.5% goes to the top ten. This clone occurred many times. The receptor's source is a man aged 45-65 years in good health, CMV-negative, and a related stem cell transplant donor. Input material: PBMCs. The gene calls are TRBV7-9 and TRBJ1-1, with TRBD1 as a possible D gene (5 bases). CDR3 DNA sequence: TGTGCCAGCAGCCCTATCATTGGGGCCCCCCGCCAAAGCGCTGAAGCTTTCTTT. Protein product: CASSPIIGAPRQSAEAFF.